A single sample gave rise to the 32 T cell receptor beta chains below, sequenced in a study of human T cells and chemical hapten exposure. TCRdb redid the calling of the RACE reads with MiXCR, one entry per CDR3 protein. This table has about 84,000 distinct CDR3 sequences, 8.5% to 12% appearing once. This sample's time point: patch test 2, 6 weeks after DPC sensitization. Treatment here: therapeutic diphenylcyclopropenone sensitization with weekly scalp DPC. The material sequenced was whole blood, taken in connection with sensitization to the hapten diphenylcyclopropenone (DPC). These TCRs come from a woman aged 45-60 years with alopecia areata. Some clones in this sample may be carry-over from other donors' samples.

This clonotype appeared a few times. The CDR3 reads CASSQDSRVPYEQYF. The CDR3 nucleotides read TGCGCCAGCAGCCAAGATAGTCGGGTTCCCTACGAGCAGTACTTC. The rearrangement uses TRBV4-1 and TRBJ2-7; D is unclear. The V end lost 0 bases, the J end lost 2 bases, and 11 bases lay between the germline ends. The CDR3 has 15 amino acids. Germline CDR1 and CDR2: MGHRA and YSYEKL.

The chain is built from TRBV7-2 and TRBJ2-2, with 7 positions matching TRBD1. J was trimmed by 6 bases and V by 2 bases; bases with no gene match: 0. Germline CDR1 is SGHTA and CDR2 is FQGNSA. This CDR3 comprises 13 residues. The DNA of the CDR3 is TGTGCCAGCAGCTTACAGGGGGCCGGGGAGCTGTTTTTT. Protein sequence: CASSLQGAGELFF.

This clonotype has ten or more counts. The V and J genes are TRBV7-2 and TRBJ2-3, with a possible D match to TRBD2 (6 bases). Germline CDR1 SGHTA, CDR2 FQGNSA. The V end lost 5 bases, the J end lost 0 bases, and 9 bases lay between the germline ends. The CDR3 totals 14 residues. The CDR3 spells CASSPGLSTDTQYF. CDR3 nucleotides: TGTGCCAGCAGCCCGGGACTCAGCACAGATACGCAGTATTTT.

This clonotype was observed at least ten times. The V call is TRBV27, the J call TRBJ2-1; D remains unclear. The CDR3 runs to 17 residues. The germline gives CDR1 MNHEY, CDR2 SMNVEV (reference sequence). V shed 6 bases and J shed 4 bases, with 22 bases lying between them. The CDR3 region has the DNA TGTGCCAGCAGCCTCTCCATGGCCCCGAGTCAGTACAATGAGCAGTTCTTC. It is translated as CASSLSMAPSQYNEQFF.

V gene TRBV4-3 combines with J gene TRBJ1-2; D not certain. Germline CDR1 reads LGHNA; CDR2 reads YSLEER. V dropped 1 base and J dropped 10 bases, with 16 bases sitting between them. This CDR3 comprises 14 residues. The CDR3 here is CASSQALTVGAYTF. In DNA form, the CDR3 reads TGCGCCAGCAGCCAAGCTTTGACCGTCGGTGCCTACACCTTC.

This clonotype came up many times. V usage is TRBV7-9 and J usage is TRBJ2-1; D not certain. CDR1 is SEHNR, CDR2 FQNEAQ, per germline (reference sequence). The CDR3 length is 11 residues. V gave up 1 base and J gave up 9 bases, with 4 bases separating them. The CDR3 nucleotides are TGTGCCAGCAGCTTAGTTGGTGAGCAGTTCTTC. As protein: CASSLVGEQFF.

This chain uses TRBV7-9 with TRBJ2-7; D remains ambiguous. Trimming removed 2 bases at V and 5 bases at J, with 7 bases between. Germline assignment: CDR1 SEHNR and CDR2 FQNEAQ (reference sequence). This CDR3 comprises 12 residues. CDR3 in DNA: TGTGCCAGCAGCTTAAGACCCAACGAGCAGTACTTC. This sequence encodes CASSLRPNEQYF.

This clonotype has only a few counts. The V and J genes are TRBV3-1 and TRBJ2-7, with D possibly TRBD1 on 5 matching bases. Trimming took off 4 bases at V and 4 bases at J, with 11 bases between the two ends. CDR1 is LGHDT and CDR2 is YNNKEL in the germline V gene (reference sequence). CDR3 length: 13 amino acids. This chain's CDR3 is CASSRGHLYEQYF. DNA for the CDR3: TGTGCCAGCAGCCGGGGCCACCTTTACGAGCAGTACTTC.

This rearrangement joins TRBV28 to TRBJ2-5, with TRBD2 identical over 8 bases. The CDR3 contains 15 residues. Germline V gene sequence: CDR1 MDHEN, CDR2 SYDVKM. With 1 base clipped from V and 6 bases from J, the junction kept 7 bases outside the gene matches. CDR3 coding DNA: TGTGCCAGCAGTTTATCTCACGGCGGGAGGAAGACCCAGTACTTC. Translation: CASSLSHGGRKTQYF.

This chain uses TRBV7-6 with TRBJ2-1, with 13 nucleotides matching TRBD2. Germline CDR1 and CDR2: SGHVS and FNYEAQ. Trimming removed 2 bases from V and 8 bases from J; junction bases left unmatched: 9. The CDR3 is 17 amino acids. The CDR3 coding sequence is TGTGCCAGCAGCTTATTACTAGCGGGAGGGCCCGTAGATGAGCAGTTCTTC. Its protein product is CASSLLLAGGPVDEQFF.

Only a few counts were recorded for this clonotype. This chain uses TRBV18 with TRBJ2-3; TRBD1 aligns across 9 bases. Germline V gene lookup returns CDR1 KGHSH and CDR2 LQKENI. V shed 5 bases and J 5 bases; nucleotides not matched to a gene: 8. The CDR3 has 15 amino acids. The CDR3 sequence is CASSFRTGEKDTQYF. The CDR3 DNA sequence: TGTGCCAGCTCATTTCGGACAGGGGAGAAAGATACGCAGTATTTT.

This clonotype was detected many times. The chain links TRBV7-2 to TRBJ2-7; D is perhaps TRBD2 (6 bases). Trimming left V 1 base short and J 3 bases short, with 10 bases between. The CDR3 has 14 amino acids. CDR1 is SGHTA, CDR2 FQGNSA, per germline. CDR3 amino acids: CASSLGFSGYEQYF. CDR3 DNA sequence: TGTGCCAGCAGCTTAGGGTTTAGCGGCTACGAGCAGTACTTC.

CDR3 sequence: CASRRGTLQETQYF. CDR3 nucleotides: TGTGCCAGCAGGCGGGGGACACTTCAAGAGACCCAGTACTTC. The V call is TRBV6-5, the J call TRBJ2-5; D might be TRBD2 (7 bases). From germline, CDR1 is MNHEY and CDR2 SVGAGI. CDR3 size: 14 residues. V gave up 6 bases and J gave up 2 bases, with 13 bases separating them.

V gene TRBV6-5 combines with J gene TRBJ1-2; D unclear. CDR3 length: 11 amino acids. V was shortened by 5 bases and J by 8 bases, with 9 bases between the two germline ends. Germline V gene sequence: CDR1 MNHEY, CDR2 SVGAGI. DNA for the CDR3: TGTGCCAGCAGTACATCCTACGGCTACACCTTC. As protein: CASSTSYGYTF.

In its sample, this clonotype was seen many times. The chain is built from TRBV5-5 and TRBJ1-1; 7 nucleotides match TRBD1. V shed 4 bases, J shed 1 base, and the junction held 7 bases outside the gene matches. CDR1 SGHKS and CDR2 YYEKEE come from the germline V gene (reference sequence). This CDR3 has 15 amino acids. The CDR3 DNA reads TGTGCCAGCAGCAAAGTGACAGGGAAGAACACTGAAGCTTTCTTT. Translation gives CASSKVTGKNTEAFF.

The sample holds many counts of this clonotype. The junction and the germline gene differ at one end; a read error may be behind it. The rearrangement joins TRBV11-1 to TRBJ2-1; the match to TRBD2 covers 10 bases. CDR3 length equals 13 residues. Germline assignment: CDR1 SGHAT and CDR2 FQDESV (reference sequence). The CDR3 spells CASSLAGADEQFF. The CDR3 DNA reads as TGTGCCAGCAGCCTAGCGGGAGCTGATGAGCAGTTCTTC.

The chain couples TRBV6-6 to TRBJ2-3; D is possibly TRBD2 (5 bases). The CDR3 has 16 amino acids. V dropped 0 bases and J dropped 4 bases, with 14 bases sitting between them. Germline V gene data show CDR1 as MNHNY and CDR2 as SVGAGI (reference sequence). This CDR3 is CASSYSRGSGADTQYF. The CDR3 region has the DNA TGTGCCAGCAGTTACTCACGAGGGAGCGGCGCAGATACGCAGTATTTT.

This clonotype was counted at least ten times. This chain connects TRBV6-2 or TRBV6-3 to TRBJ2-2; D is perhaps TRBD1 or TRBD2 (5 bases each). V was pared by 8 bases and J by 0 bases, with 13 bases between. Germline CDR1 is MNHEY and CDR2 is SVGEGT. The CDR3 has 15 residues. CDR3: CASRAGTSNTGELFF. The CDR3 bases are TGTGCCAGCCGCGCAGGGACCTCGAACACCGGGGAGCTGTTTTTT.

The V gene is TRBV6-2 or TRBV6-3, the J gene TRBJ2-5; D is perhaps TRBD1 (6 bases). Germline CDR1 and CDR2: MNHEY and SVGEGT. The CDR3 consists of 14 residues. Trimming removed 0 bases from V and 4 bases from J, with 9 bases in between. This CDR3 reads CASSYSGTRETQYF. The CDR3 DNA sequence: TGTGCCAGCAGTTACTCTGGGACAAGAGAGACCCAGTACTTC.

In its sample, this clonotype was seen many times. This chain links TRBV28 with TRBJ2-1; D ambiguous. CDR1 and CDR2 from the germline V gene are MDHEN and SYDVKM. The CDR3 consists of 13 residues. Deletions cut 5 bases from V and 13 bases from J, with 18 bases between. The CDR3 coding sequence is TGTGCCAGCAGTACTCCCCCCGCCGGACCCCAGTTCTTC. This translates into CASSTPPAGPQFF.

This clonotype was detected many times. This chain links TRBV2 with TRBJ2-7; D call uncertain. This CDR3 comprises 16 residues. Germline assignment: CDR1 SNHLY and CDR2 FYNNEI. Trimming took off 0 bases at V and 1 base at J, with 13 bases between the two ends. The CDR3 region is CASSEARWLRSYEQYF. The CDR3 DNA is TGTGCCAGCAGTGAAGCGCGGTGGCTTCGATCCTACGAGCAGTACTTC.

This clonotype occurred many times. The chain recombines TRBV5-1 with TRBJ2-7, with 7 bases matching TRBD1. Germline-derived CDR1 and CDR2 are SGHRS and YFSETQ. The V and J ends lost 6 bases and 2 bases, in that order; junction bases with no gene match: 8. The CDR3 sequence is 14 residues long. In DNA form, the CDR3 reads TGCGCCAGCACCAGGGGGACAGTCCCCTACGAGCAGTACTTC. Its translation is CASTRGTVPYEQYF.

This clonotype was counted many times. This chain joins TRBV7-9 and TRBJ2-1; D ambiguous. The CDR3 consists of 13 residues. Germline loops: CDR1 SEHNR, CDR2 FQNEAQ (reference sequence). The germline V and J ends were trimmed by 2 bases and 5 bases, with 7 bases remaining between them. The CDR3 here is CASSLLQDNEQFF. The DNA of the CDR3 is TGTGCCAGCAGCTTATTACAAGACAATGAGCAGTTCTTC.

This clonotype was seen a few times. Here the CDR3 reads CASRDSGQADLRGQYF. CDR3 DNA: TGTGCCAGCAGAGACTCCGGACAGGCCGACCTACGAGGGCAGTACTTC. The rearrangement joins TRBV6-5 to TRBJ2-7; 7 bases match TRBD1. The junction had 20 bases not matched to a gene; V was cut back by 6 bases and J by 9 bases. The length of the CDR3 is 16 residues. CDR1 is MNHEY and CDR2 is SVGAGI in the germline V gene.

The chain carries TRBV14 and TRBJ1-4; no clear D gene. V gave up 5 bases and J gave up 2 bases, with 12 bases separating them. The CDR3 contains 15 residues. Germline V lookup: CDR1 SGHDN, CDR2 FVKESK. The CDR3 loop is CASSSPGGTNEKLFF. The CDR3 coding sequence is TGTGCCAGCAGCTCTCCCGGAGGCACTAATGAAAAACTGTTTTTT. The whole variable domain, filled in from reference TRBV14 and TRBJ1-4, reads EAGVTQFPSHSVIEKGQTVTLRCDPISGHDNLYWYRRVMGKEIKFLLHFVKESKQDESGMPNNRFLAERTGGTYSTLKVQPAELEDSGVYFCASSSPGGTNEKLFFGSGTQLSVL.

V usage is TRBV25-1 and J usage is TRBJ2-7, with TRBD2 matching 8 bases. This CDR3 contains 15 residues. Germline trimming cut 1 base from V and 6 bases from J; bases unmatched to any gene: 8. CDR1 and CDR2 (germline): MGHDK, SYGVNS. CDR3 sequence reads: CASSELGATSGEQYF. The CDR3 coding sequence is TGTGCCAGCAGTGAATTGGGGGCCACTAGCGGCGAGCAGTACTTC.

This clonotype was seen a few times. The chain joins TRBV6-1 to TRBJ2-7; 14 nucleotides line up with TRBD2. The length of the CDR3 is 16 residues. Germline V gives CDR1 MNHNS, CDR2 SASEGT. J was trimmed by 1 base and V by 6 bases; bases with no gene match: 5. In nucleotides, the CDR3 is TGTGCCAGCAGGGCGGGGACTAGCGGGGGATCCTACGAGCAGTACTTC. Amino acids: CASRAGTSGGSYEQYF.

This clonotype has only a few counts. The gene calls are TRBV9 and TRBJ2-2; the D gene is possibly TRBD2 (6 bases). This CDR3 spans 16 amino acids. Germline CDR1 SGDLS, CDR2 YYNGEE. The V gene lost 3 bases and the J gene lost 6 bases, with 18 bases spanning the gap. The CDR3 region is CASSATSRSSAGELFF. The CDR3 coding sequence is TGTGCCAGCAGCGCAACCTCTCGATCTAGCGCCGGGGAGCTGTTTTTT. Looking up the rest from reference TRBV9 and TRBJ2-2 gives the full variable domain: DSGVTQTPKHLITATGQRVTLRCSPRSGDLSVYWYQQSLDQGLQFLIQYYNGEERAKGNILERFSAQQFPDLHSELNLSSLELGDSALYFCASSATSRSSAGELFFGEGSRLTVL.

This clonotype was seen a few times. This sequence joins TRBV5-1 and TRBJ1-1; 8 nucleotides match TRBD1. Per germline, CDR1 SGHRS and CDR2 YFSETQ. V shed 0 bases and J 5 bases; nucleotides not matched to a gene: 3. The CDR3 contains 14 residues. DNA for the CDR3: TGCGCCAGCAGCTTGGCCGGGGACAGGACTGAAGCTTTCTTT. Protein sequence: CASSLAGDRTEAFF.

The sample holds a few counts of this clonotype. The V call is TRBV10-1, the J call TRBJ2-2; D may be TRBD1 (6 bases). V was cut by 6 bases and J by 4 bases, with 12 bases left in between. Germline V gene data show CDR1 as WNHNN and CDR2 as SYGVQD (reference sequence). CDR3 length equals 14 residues. The CDR3 DNA follows: TGCGCCAGCAGGCAGGGGACAACCACCGGGGAGCTGTTTTTT. This encodes CASRQGTTTGELFF.

This clonotype was detected ten times or more. The gene calls are TRBV12-3 or TRBV12-4 and TRBJ1-1, with D unclear. CDR3 size: 16 residues. V dropped 3 bases and J dropped 0 bases, with 14 bases sitting between them. The CDR3 loop reads CASSLPSRGMNTEAFF. For the CDR3, the DNA is TGTGCCAGCAGTTTGCCCTCGAGAGGAATGAACACTGAAGCTTTCTTT.

This clonotype was seen a few times. The chain carries TRBV2 and TRBJ2-2; D perhaps matches TRBD1 (6 bases). With 6 bases removed from V and 4 bases from J, the gap between germline ends came to 15 bases. Germline V gives CDR1 SNHLY, CDR2 FYNNEI. The CDR3 sequence is 15 residues long. The CDR3 DNA reads TGTGCCAGCAGATCGACAGGCGCCGGCACCGGGGAGCTGTTTTTT. Its translation is CASRSTGAGTGELFF.